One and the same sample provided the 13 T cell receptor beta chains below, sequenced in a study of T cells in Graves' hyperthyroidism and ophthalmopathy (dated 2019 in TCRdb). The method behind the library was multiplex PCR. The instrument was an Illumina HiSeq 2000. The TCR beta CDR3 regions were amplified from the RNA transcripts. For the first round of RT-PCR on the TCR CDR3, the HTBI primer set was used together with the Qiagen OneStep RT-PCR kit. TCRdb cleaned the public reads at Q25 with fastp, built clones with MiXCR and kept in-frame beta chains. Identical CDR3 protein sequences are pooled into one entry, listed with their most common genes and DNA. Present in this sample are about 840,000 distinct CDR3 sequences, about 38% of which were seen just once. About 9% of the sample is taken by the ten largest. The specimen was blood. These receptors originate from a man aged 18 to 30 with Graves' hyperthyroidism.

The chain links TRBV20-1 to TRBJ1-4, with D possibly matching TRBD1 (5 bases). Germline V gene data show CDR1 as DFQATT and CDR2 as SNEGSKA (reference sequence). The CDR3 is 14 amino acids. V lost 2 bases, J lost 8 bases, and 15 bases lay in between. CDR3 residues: CSARNAQGAEKLFF. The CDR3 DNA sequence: TGCAGTGCTAGAAACGCCCAGGGAGCCGAAAAACTGTTTTTT.

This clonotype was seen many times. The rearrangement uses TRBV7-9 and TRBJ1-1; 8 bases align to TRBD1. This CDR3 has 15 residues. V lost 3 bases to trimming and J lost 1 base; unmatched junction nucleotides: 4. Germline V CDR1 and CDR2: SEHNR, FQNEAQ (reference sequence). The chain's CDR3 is CASSLTQGENTEAFF. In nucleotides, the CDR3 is TGTGCCAGCAGCTTGACACAGGGGGAGAACACTGAAGCTTTCTTT.

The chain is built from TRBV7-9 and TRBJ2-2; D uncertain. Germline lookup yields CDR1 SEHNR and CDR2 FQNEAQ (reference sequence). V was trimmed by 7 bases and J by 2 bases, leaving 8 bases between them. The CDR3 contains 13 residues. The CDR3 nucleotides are TGTGCCAGCAACTTGCAAAACACCGGGGAGCTGTTTTTT. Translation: CASNLQNTGELFF.

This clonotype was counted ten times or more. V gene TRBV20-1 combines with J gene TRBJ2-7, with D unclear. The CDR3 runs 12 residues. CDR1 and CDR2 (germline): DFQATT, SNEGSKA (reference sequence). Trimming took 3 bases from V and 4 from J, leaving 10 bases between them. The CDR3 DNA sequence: TGCAGTGCTAGGCCGTCTCCGTACGAGCAGTACTTC. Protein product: CSARPSPYEQYF.

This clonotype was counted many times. CDR3 bases: TGTGCCACCAGTGATTCTCGGACAGGAGAGGAGGGCCGGCAGTACTTC. This translates into CATSDSRTGEEGRQYF. The chain has TRBV24-1 and TRBJ2-7; possible D gene TRBD1, 7 bases. The CDR3 contains 16 residues. Germline V CDR1 and CDR2: KGHDR, SFDVKD. V lost 2 bases to trimming and J lost 9 bases, with 22 bases between them.

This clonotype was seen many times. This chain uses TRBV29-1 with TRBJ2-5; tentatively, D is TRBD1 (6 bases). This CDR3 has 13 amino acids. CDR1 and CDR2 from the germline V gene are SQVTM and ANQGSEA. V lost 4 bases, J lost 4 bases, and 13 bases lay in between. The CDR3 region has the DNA TGCAGCGTTGCCGGACAAGGGGGAGAGACCCAGTACTTC. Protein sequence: CSVAGQGGETQYF.

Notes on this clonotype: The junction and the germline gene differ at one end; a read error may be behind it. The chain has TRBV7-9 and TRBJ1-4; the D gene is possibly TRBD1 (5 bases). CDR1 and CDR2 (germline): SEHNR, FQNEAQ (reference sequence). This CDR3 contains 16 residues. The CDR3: CASSLEGWYGNEKLFF. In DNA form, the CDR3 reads TGTGCCAGCAGTTTAGAGGGGTGGTACGGAAATGAAAAACTGTTTTTT.

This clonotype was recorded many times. The CDR3 region has the DNA TGCAGTGCTGGGGGACTGACGGATGAAGCTTTCTTT. Translated, it gives CSAGGLTDEAFF. J is TRBJ1-1 and V is TRBV20-1; perhaps TRBD1 as D (5 bases). This CDR3 is 12 amino acids long. CDR1 is DFQATT and CDR2 is SNEGSKA in the germline V gene (reference sequence). The V end lost 5 bases, the J end lost 7 bases, and 14 bases lay between the germline ends.

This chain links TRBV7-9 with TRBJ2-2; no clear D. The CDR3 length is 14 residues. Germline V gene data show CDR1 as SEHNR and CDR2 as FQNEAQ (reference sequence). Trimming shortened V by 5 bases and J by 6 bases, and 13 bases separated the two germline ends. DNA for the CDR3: TGTGCCAGCAGCGACGAAATCAGGCCCGGGGAGCTGTTTTTT. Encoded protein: CASSDEIRPGELFF.

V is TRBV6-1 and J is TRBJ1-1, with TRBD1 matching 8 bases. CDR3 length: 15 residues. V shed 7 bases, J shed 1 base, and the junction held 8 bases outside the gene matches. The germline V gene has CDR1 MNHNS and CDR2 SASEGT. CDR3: CASTPGTGTNTEAFF. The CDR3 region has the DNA TGTGCCAGCACCCCCGGGACAGGAACGAACACTGAAGCTTTCTTT.

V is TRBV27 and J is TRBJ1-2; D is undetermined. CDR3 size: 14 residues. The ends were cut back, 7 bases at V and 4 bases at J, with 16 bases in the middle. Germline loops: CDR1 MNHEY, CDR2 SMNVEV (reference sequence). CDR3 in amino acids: CASTSVGTGYGYTF. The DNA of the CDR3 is TGTGCCAGCACCTCGGTCGGCACGGGCTATGGCTACACCTTC.

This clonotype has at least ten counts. CDR3 in DNA: TGTGCCAGCAGAACAGACATGAACACTGAAGCTTTCTTT. It specifies CASRTDMNTEAFF. The chain employs TRBV2 and TRBJ1-1; D unclear. Per germline, CDR1 SNHLY and CDR2 FYNNEI. This CDR3 has 13 residues. Trimming cost V 6 bases and J 0 bases, with 8 bases left between them. The entire variable domain, with the rest obtained from reference TRBV2 and TRBJ1-1, is as follows: EPEVTQTPSHQVTQMGQEVILRCVPISNHLYFYWYRQILGQKVEFLVSFYNNEISEKSEIFDDQFSVERPDGSNFTLKIRSTKLEDSAMYFCASRTDMNTEAFFGQGTRLTVV.

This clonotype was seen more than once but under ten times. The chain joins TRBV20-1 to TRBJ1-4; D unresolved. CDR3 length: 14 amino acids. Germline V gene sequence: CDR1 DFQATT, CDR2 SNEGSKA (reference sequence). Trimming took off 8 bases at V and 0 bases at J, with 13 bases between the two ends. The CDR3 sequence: CSFRSPATNEKLFF. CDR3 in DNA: TGCAGTTTCCGTTCACCCGCAACTAATGAAAAACTGTTTTTT.